Sequencing of this T cell receptor beta chain was carried out in a study of regulatory T cells in long-lasting Graves disease. General observations from the study: Persistent disease favored TRBV28, TRBJ1-2 and TRBJ2-5.

Arm-PCR of CDR3 regions with iRepertoire HTBI primers generated TCR beta libraries. TCRdb called the multiplex PCR reads again in MiXCR, with one record for every CDR3 protein. This sample has about 540,000 distinct CDR3 sequences, with roughly 13% found just once. This CDR3 spans 15 amino acids. With 6 bases clipped from V and 1 base from J, the junction kept 6 bases outside the gene matches. Per the germline V gene, CDR1 is KGHSH and CDR2 is LQKENI. A remark on this clonotype: Its antigen is undetermined.

Time point indicated: newly diagnosed GD, antithyroid drugs for less than 3 months. With RNA extracted from PBMCs as input, the TCR library was made. An endocrinology department in Xi'an, China, supplied the patients. These same data were also listed under a study on T cells in Graves' hyperthyroidism and ophthalmopathy.

The TCR originated in a man aged 25-40 years with Graves disease. This specimen consisted of peripheral blood mononuclear cells (PBMCs), obtained at new diagnosis, from a patient treated with antithyroid drugs. The chain employs TRBV18 and TRBJ2-3, with TRBD1 matching over 8 bases. The CDR3: CASSRQGMGTDTQYF. The DNA of the CDR3 is TGTGCCAGCTCGCGACAGGGGATGGGCACAGATACGCAGTATTTT.